This TCR beta chain came from a study of monozygotic twins with inflammatory bowel disease. Total RNA isolation used whole blood (no T cell sorting was performed). Eight reactions per sample, run separately, yielded cDNA. During cDNA synthesis, UMIs that each contained a 6-nucleotide sample barcode were added by means of template switching. No DNA is given; TCRdb re-called the 5' RACE reads and lists each CDR3 protein once. The table for this sample gives approximately 330,000 distinct CDR3 sequences. The CDR3 length is 14 residues. Germline V gene sequence: CDR1 LNHDA, CDR2 SQIVND (reference sequence).

This chain joins TRBV19 and TRBJ1-6. What was sequenced was blood. This clonotype was sampled from a human donor with ulcerative colitis or Crohn's disease, or a healthy co-twin of an affected twin (not recorded which). CDR3 in amino acids: CASSIRGDNSPLHF.